Shown below are 32 T cell receptor beta chains from a single sample sequenced in a study of OX40 agonist ivuxolimab in advanced cancers. TCRdb's table, derived via immunoSEQ multiplex PCR, lists solely in-frame clones and lacks some. This table has around 93,000 clones, roughly 89% appearing once. The source was CD4+ or CD8+ T cells sorted from blood, collected in a trial of the OX40 agonist ivuxolimab. Receptors were obtained from an adult with an advanced solid tumor such as melanoma, head and neck, liver or kidney cancer.

The chain uses TRBV7-9 and TRBJ2-1; 8 bases are shared with TRBD2. Trimming took 11 bases from V and 5 from J; bases not matched to a gene: 11. The V gene's germline CDR1 is SEHNR and CDR2 FQNEAQ (reference sequence). The CDR3 totals 14 residues. The CDR3 DNA reads as TGTGCCGCCCAGGCGGGAGGCTCAAACAATGAGCAGTTCTTC. Translated: CAAQAGGSNNEQFF.

In DNA, the CDR3 is TGTGCCAGCAGGACCGGCGGAGGGAGAGAGACCCAGTACTTC. Protein product: CASRTGGGRETQYF. The rearrangement links TRBV2 to TRBJ2-5, with a weak D call TRBD2 (6 bases). Per germline, CDR1 SNHLY and CDR2 FYNNEI. The length of the CDR3 is 14 residues. V was clipped by 6 bases and J by 4 bases, with 15 bases between them.

The chain uses TRBV14 and TRBJ2-7, with a tentative D call TRBD1 (5 bases). The ends were cut back, 8 bases at V and 6 bases at J, with 14 bases in the middle. CDR1 and CDR2 from the germline V gene are SGHDN and FVKESK. This CDR3 region has 12 residues. CDR3 DNA: TGTGCCAGCGGTCCGACAGTTACCGAGCAGTACTTC. This encodes CASGPTVTEQYF.

The chain links TRBV12-5 to TRBJ2-1, with 7 nucleotides matching TRBD1. Per the germline V gene, CDR1 is LGHNT and CDR2 is FRNRAP. This CDR3 has 15 residues. V trimming: 6 bases; J trimming: 9 bases; junction bases outside the gene matches: 14. Written as DNA, the CDR3 is TGTGCTAGTGGCCCCGGACAGGTGGAGTTCGGTGAGCAGTTCTTC. Translated: CASGPGQVEFGEQFF.

V and J are TRBV12-5 and TRBJ1-4, with 7 nucleotides matching TRBD1. The V and J ends lost 4 bases and 6 bases, in that order; junction bases with no gene match: 5. The CDR3 runs to 14 residues. Per the germline V gene, CDR1 is LGHNT and CDR2 is FRNRAP. The chain's CDR3 is CASGSGQDDEKLFF. CDR3 bases: TGTGCTAGTGGTTCTGGACAGGACGATGAAAAACTGTTTTTT.

V gene TRBV7-3 combines with J gene TRBJ2-1; 7 bases fit TRBD1. This CDR3 spans 15 amino acids. Germline CDR1 reads SGHTA; CDR2 reads FQGTGA. Germline trimming cut 2 bases from V and 5 bases from J; bases unmatched to any gene: 6. This CDR3 reads CASSLLGGNDNEQFF. Written as DNA, the CDR3 is TGTGCCAGCAGCTTATTAGGGGGCAACGACAATGAGCAGTTCTTC.

By share, this clone counts as medium-sized (0.01 to 0.1%). The V gene is TRBV29-1, the J gene TRBJ2-1; 7 bases are a match to TRBD2. The CDR3 consists of 12 residues. CDR1 SQVTM and CDR2 ANQGSEA come from the germline V gene. With 4 bases clipped from V and 7 bases from J, the junction kept 4 bases outside the gene matches. CDR3 in DNA: TGCAGCGTTGCTTCTAGCGGAAATGAGCAGTTCTTC. Protein sequence: CSVASSGNEQFF.

The chain joins TRBV7-2 to TRBJ1-5; D is unresolved. Germline assignment: CDR1 SGHTA and CDR2 FQGNSA. There are 15 residues in the CDR3. The ends were cut back, 0 bases at V and 5 bases at J, with 11 bases in the middle. DNA of the CDR3: TGTGCCAGCAGCTTAGCGGTCAAGGGCGATCAGCCCCAGCATTTT. It specifies CASSLAVKGDQPQHF.

The DNA of the CDR3 is TGTGCCAGCAGCTTAGCTGGCGGGGGCACTCTCTACGAGCAGTACTTC. Translating gives CASSLAGGGTLYEQYF. V gene TRBV11-2 combines with J gene TRBJ2-7; D is perhaps TRBD2 (7 bases). This CDR3 has 16 amino acids. Trimming cost V 1 base and J 3 bases, with 16 bases left between them. Germline CDR1 is SGHAT and CDR2 is FQNNGV. Together with reference TRBV11-2 and TRBJ2-7, the CDR3 gives the full variable domain: EAGVAQSPRYKIIEKRQSVAFWCNPISGHATLYWYQQILGQGPKLLIQFQNNGVVDDSQLPKDRFSAERLKGVDSTLKIQPAKLEDSAVYLCASSLAGGGTLYEQYFGPGTRLTVT.

The chain joins TRBV30 to TRBJ2-3; D unresolved. Between the trimmed V and J ends, which lost 2 bases and 3 bases, there was a span of 6 bases. Per germline, CDR1 GTSNPN and CDR2 SVGIG (reference sequence). The CDR3 totals 12 residues. This chain's CDR3 is CAWSPRTDTQYF. CDR3 DNA sequence: TGTGCCTGGAGTCCCAGGACAGATACGCAGTATTTT. Complete variable domain (other parts from reference TRBV30 and TRBJ2-3): SQTIHQWPATLVQPVGSPLSLECTVEGTSNPNLYWYRQAAGRGLQLLFYSVGIGQISSEVPQNLSASRPQDRQFILSSKKLLLSDSGFYLCAWSPRTDTQYFGPGTRLTVL.

The chain combines TRBV2 with TRBJ2-7; D assignment may be TRBD1 or TRBD2 (5 bases each). Germline CDR1 SNHLY, CDR2 FYNNEI. CDR3 size: 15 residues. The V and J ends lost 4 bases and 4 bases respectively, with 17 bases between them. The CDR3 reads CASSALGVEGYEQYF. DNA of the CDR3: TGTGCCAGCAGTGCCCTCGGGGTCGAGGGGTACGAGCAGTACTTC. Full variable domain (missing parts from reference TRBV2 and TRBJ2-7): EPEVTQTPSHQVTQMGQEVILRCVPISNHLYFYWYRQILGQKVEFLVSFYNNEISEKSEIFDDQFSVERPDGSNFTLKIRSTKLEDSAMYFCASSALGVEGYEQYFGPGTRLTVT.

The chain combines TRBV7-2 with TRBJ1-3; D is unclear. The CDR3 contains 14 residues. V gave up 0 bases and J gave up 4 bases, with 7 bases separating them. CDR1 is SGHTA and CDR2 is FQGNSA in the germline V gene. Here the CDR3 reads CASSLARSGNTIYF. Written as DNA, the CDR3 is TGTGCCAGCAGCTTAGCCAGGTCCGGAAACACCATATATTTT.

This clone was detected once. The chain links TRBV5-6 to TRBJ1-6; D is unresolved. V lost 4 bases and J lost 2, with 10 bases in between. The CDR3 is 15 amino acids. The V gene's germline CDR1 is SGHDT and CDR2 YYEEEE. In DNA form, the CDR3 reads TGTGCCAGCAGCCGAACGGGGACCTATAATTCACCCCTCCACTTT. Protein: CASSRTGTYNSPLHF. Combining the CDR3 with reference TRBV5-6 and TRBJ1-6 gives the whole variable domain DAGVTQSPTHLIKTRGQQVTLRCSPKSGHDTVSWYQQALGQGPQFIFQYYEEEERQRGNFPDRFSGHQFPNYSSELNVNALLLGDSALYLCASSRTGTYNSPLHFGNGTRLTVT.

CDR3 residues: CASSRWSGRGGEQYF. Written as DNA, the CDR3 is TGTGCCAGCAGCCGGTGGAGCGGGAGAGGAGGGGAGCAGTACTTC. J is TRBJ2-7 and V is TRBV6-5, with TRBD2 matching over 8 bases. Germline V gives CDR1 MNHEY, CDR2 SVGAGI. This CDR3 is built from 15 residues. V gave up 6 bases and J gave up 7 bases; unmatched junction bases: 14.

J is TRBJ2-7 and V is TRBV11-2; 8 nucleotides line up with TRBD2. The CDR3 is 18 amino acids. Trimming cost V 1 base and J 2 bases; bases outside gene matches: 13. Germline-derived CDR1 and CDR2 are SGHAT and FQNNGV. Here the CDR3 reads CASSLVYASREGTYEQYF. The CDR3 bases are TGTGCCAGCAGCTTAGTTTACGCAAGCCGGGAGGGTACCTACGAGCAGTACTTC.

V usage is TRBV10-2 and J usage is TRBJ1-1; tentatively, D is TRBD1 (6 bases). The V end lost 8 bases, the J end lost 5 bases, and 21 bases lay between the germline ends. Germline V gives CDR1 WSHSY, CDR2 SAAADI. The CDR3 totals 15 residues. CDR3 sequence: CASSQPPTGRTEAFF. CDR3 DNA: TGCGCCAGCTCCCAGCCCCCTACAGGGAGGACTGAAGCTTTCTTT.

Notes on this clone: Additional DNA sequences in this sample encode the identical CDR3. Here the CDR3 DNA reads TGTGCCAGCAGCAGTAGGGATCAGCCCCAGCATTTT. It translates to CASSSRDQPQHF. This rearrangement joins TRBV2 to TRBJ1-5; D is ambiguous. The CDR3 has 12 residues. The V end lost 6 bases, the J end lost 5 bases, and 8 bases lay between the germline ends. Germline CDR1 and CDR2: SNHLY and FYNNEI.

The V gene is TRBV19, the J gene TRBJ2-7, with 10 bases that match TRBD1. Germline V gives CDR1 LNHDA, CDR2 SQIVND (reference sequence). After removal of 7 bases from V and 6 bases from J, the junction contained 12 bases not matched to a gene. This CDR3 spans 15 amino acids. CDR3 amino acids: CASTRDGTGVGEQYF. CDR3 nucleotides: TGTGCCAGTACTCGGGATGGGACAGGGGTCGGCGAGCAGTACTTC.

The chain has TRBV5-6 and TRBJ1-3, with a possible D match to TRBD1 (6 bases). This CDR3 has 16 amino acids. V was cut by 0 bases and J by 4 bases, with 14 bases left in between. Germline V lookup: CDR1 SGHDT, CDR2 YYEEEE. The CDR3 nucleotides are TGTGCCAGCAGCTTGGGGATGGGGGCTAACGGAAACACCATATATTTT. This sequence encodes CASSLGMGANGNTIYF. Supplemented by reference TRBV5-6 and TRBJ1-3, the full variable domain reads DAGVTQSPTHLIKTRGQQVTLRCSPKSGHDTVSWYQQALGQGPQFIFQYYEEEERQRGNFPDRFSGHQFPNYSSELNVNALLLGDSALYLCASSLGMGANGNTIYFGEGSWLTVV.

This sequence joins TRBV27 and TRBJ1-6, with a tentative D call TRBD1 (5 bases). Germline V gene sequence: CDR1 MNHEY, CDR2 SMNVEV (reference sequence). The CDR3 is made up of 15 amino acids. Trimming removed 6 bases from V and 6 bases from J, with 15 bases in between. For the CDR3, the DNA is TGTGCCAGCAGGATAAGAGGGGTGGGTAATTCACCCCTCCACTTT. It specifies CASRIRGVGNSPLHF.

This chain connects TRBV10-3 to TRBJ1-1; 10 nucleotides agree with TRBD1. The CDR3 is 14 residues long. Germline CDR1 and CDR2: ENHRY and SYGVKD. J gave up 7 bases and V 1 base, and 3 bases lay outside the gene matches. CDR3 sequence: CAISEYGQGGEAFF. The CDR3 bases are TGTGCCATCAGTGAGTACGGACAGGGGGGTGAAGCTTTCTTT.

J is TRBJ2-3 and V is TRBV12-5; 7 bases line up with TRBD2. CDR1 LGHNT and CDR2 FRNRAP come from the germline V gene. After removal of 7 bases from V and 5 bases from J, the junction contained 9 bases not matched to a gene. This CDR3 region has 14 residues. This chain's CDR3 is CASAEGLRGDTQYF. The CDR3 DNA follows: TGTGCTAGTGCCGAGGGACTACGGGGAGATACGCAGTATTTT.

The chain carries TRBV19 and TRBJ1-2; tentative D call: TRBD1 (6 bases). CDR1 LNHDA and CDR2 SQIVND come from the germline V gene (reference sequence). The V end was cut by 2 bases, the J end by 0 bases, with 13 bases between. This CDR3 has 16 amino acids. Here the CDR3 DNA reads TGTGCCAGTAGTATACAGGGACAATCCGCTAACTATGGCTACACCTTC. This encodes CASSIQGQSANYGYTF.

The DNA of the CDR3 is TGTGCCAGTAGTAAGGGAGGGGCCCGAAACGAGCAGTACTTC. Its translation: CASSKGGARNEQYF. This rearrangement joins TRBV19 to TRBJ2-7, with 7 bases aligning to TRBD2. There are 14 residues in the CDR3. Germline V CDR1 and CDR2: LNHDA, SQIVND (reference sequence). V was pared by 4 bases and J by 5 bases, with 8 bases of the junction left unmatched.

The V call is TRBV5-1, the J call TRBJ2-5; D call uncertain. The ends were cut back, 0 bases at V and 0 bases at J, with 9 bases in the middle. The CDR3 has 15 amino acids. Germline V gives CDR1 SGHRS, CDR2 YFSETQ. This CDR3 is CASSLAGSNQETQYF. DNA for the CDR3: TGCGCCAGCAGCTTGGCCGGCAGCAACCAAGAGACCCAGTACTTC.

The gene calls are TRBV6-7 and TRBJ2-1, with 9 nucleotides matching TRBD1. TRBV6-7 is flagged as an ORF with uncertain function. V lost 5 bases and J lost 0; bases outside the gene matches: 8. The CDR3 has 17 residues. CDR3 sequence (DNA): TGTGCCAGCAGTCAGGACAGGGGCCCTAGCTCCTACAATGAGCAGTTCTTC. Its translation is CASSQDRGPSSYNEQFF.

This clone has just one count. The chain couples TRBV9 to TRBJ2-3; D may match TRBD1 or TRBD2 (5 bases each). V dropped 2 bases and J dropped 6 bases, with 10 bases sitting between them. This CDR3 has 13 residues. Germline V gene sequence: CDR1 SGDLS, CDR2 YYNGEE. The CDR3 protein is CASSVLGTDTQYF. The CDR3 DNA is TGTGCCAGCAGCGTGTTAGGGACGGATACGCAGTATTTT.

V is TRBV7-2 and J is TRBJ2-2; D remains unclear. Germline lookup yields CDR1 SGHTA and CDR2 FQGNSA. This CDR3 is built from 15 residues. Deletions cut 4 bases from V and 1 base from J, with 10 bases between. The CDR3 nucleotides are TGTGCCAGCAGCTCTCAGCCCATGAACACCGGGGAGCTGTTTTTT. Translation gives CASSSQPMNTGELFF.

The chain links TRBV7-9 to TRBJ2-3; no clear D gene. The CDR3 covers 15 residues. The germline V and J ends were trimmed by 1 base and 2 bases, with 10 bases remaining between them. The germline CDR1 and CDR2 sequences are SEHNR and FQNEAQ (reference sequence). The CDR3 sequence: CASSLVRSLTDTQYF. CDR3 nucleotide sequence: TGTGCCAGCAGCTTAGTCCGGAGTCTCACAGATACGCAGTATTTT.

V and J are TRBV5-4 and TRBJ1-5; D not certain. Trimming stripped 1 base from V and 5 bases from J, with 10 bases between. Per germline, CDR1 SGHNT and CDR2 YYREEE (reference sequence). The CDR3 loop spans 14 amino acids. CDR3 residues: CASSLMNSHQPQHF. CDR3 nucleotide sequence: TGTGCCAGCAGCTTGATGAATTCCCATCAGCCCCAGCATTTT.

This chain connects TRBV29-1 to TRBJ2-7, with 8 bases that match TRBD1. There are 12 residues in the CDR3. Trimming cost V 8 bases and J 2 bases; bases outside gene matches: 5. The germline gives CDR1 SQVTM, CDR2 ANQGSEA. The CDR3 sequence is CSTRQGTYEQYF. The CDR3 DNA sequence: TGCAGCACCCGACAGGGGACCTACGAGCAGTACTTC.

This clone has only one observation. CDR3 DNA sequence: TGTGCCAGCAGTACAGGGGATTTCGCTGGCTACACCTTC. Protein sequence: CASSTGDFAGYTF. The chain employs TRBV14 and TRBJ1-2, with 7 bases lining up with TRBD1. The ends lost 6 bases at V and 7 bases at J; junction bases unmatched: 8. Germline V gene sequence: CDR1 SGHDN, CDR2 FVKESK. The CDR3 spans 13 residues.